This T cell receptor beta chain is drawn from a study of blood T cells in healthy people across ages. For the second PCR, which ran for 7 to 11 cycles, a sample-barcoded 5' primer and a J-beta primer mix were used. Each CDR3 protein is one row after TCRdb ran MiXCR on the 5' RACE reads. There are approximately 800,000 distinct CDR3 sequences in the sample; roughly 25% occur only once, and roughly 3.8% lies in the top ten. Germline CDR1 reads SGHDN; CDR2 reads FVKESK. This CDR3 spans 15 amino acids. V shed 3 bases and J 0 bases; nucleotides not matched to a gene: 3. Notes on the study in general: Roughly linearly, TCR beta diversity per million T cells fell as age increased.

As for this clonotype: What it binds is not known.

The sample also formed part of further work on T cells of mothers and their children.

This receptor was identified in a boy between 10 and 17 years old in good health. Specimen: blood. This rearrangement joins TRBV14 to TRBJ2-3, with 7 bases identical to TRBD1. For the CDR3, the DNA is TGTGCCAGCAGCCAGGGACAGACCAGCACAGATACGCAGTATTTT. Translating gives CASSQGQTSTDTQYF.